The T cell receptor (beta chain) under discussion was sequenced for a study of CD8 T cells in ankylosing spondylitis. This clonotype was picked up many times. Using its own MiXCR run on the 5' RACE reads, TCRdb lists one record per CDR3 protein. The sample lists some 220,000 distinct CDR3 sequences, roughly 8.2% occurring once. Germline V gene lookup returns CDR1 MNHEY and CDR2 SVGAGI. This CDR3 comprises 14 residues. Trimming removed 2 bases at V and 10 bases at J, with 15 bases between. Sequencing was performed on blood, either unsorted or a sorted T cell fraction (not recorded which). The rearrangement uses TRBV6-5 and TRBJ2-1, with D possibly being TRBD1 (5 bases). This TCR was recovered from a female donor with ankylosing spondylitis or in good health (not recorded which). The CDR3 is CASSYDLRTGEQFF. The CDR3 bases are TGTGCCAGCAGTTACGACCTCAGAACAGGCGAGCAGTTCTTC.